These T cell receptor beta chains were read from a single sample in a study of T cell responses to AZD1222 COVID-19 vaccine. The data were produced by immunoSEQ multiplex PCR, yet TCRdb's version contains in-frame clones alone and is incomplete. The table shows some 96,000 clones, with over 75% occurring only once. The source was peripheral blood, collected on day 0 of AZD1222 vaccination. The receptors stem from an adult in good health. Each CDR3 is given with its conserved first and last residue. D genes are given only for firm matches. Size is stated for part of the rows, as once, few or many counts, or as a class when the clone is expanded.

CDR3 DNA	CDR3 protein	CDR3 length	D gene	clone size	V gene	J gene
TGTGCCAGCAGCCAGGGCGTGGAGGGCTACACCTTC	CASSQGVEGYTF	12	-	-	TRBV3-1/TRBV3-2	TRBJ1-2
TGCGCCAGCAGCGAAGGAGCCACCACAGATACGCAGTATTTT	CASSEGATTDTQYF	14	-	-	TRBV5-1	TRBJ2-3
TGTGCCAGCAGCTTAGGGACAGGGGGTTCAGAGACCCAGTACTTC	CASSLGTGGSETQYF	15	TRBD1	-	TRBV7-9	TRBJ2-5
TGTGCCAGCAGTCCCCGTCGTTACGAGCAGTACTTC	CASSPRRYEQYF	12	-	few	TRBV28	TRBJ2-7
TGTGCCAGCAGTTACCGTCCGGGAAATAATTCACCCCTCCACTTT	CASSYRPGNNSPLHF	15	-	-	TRBV6-6	TRBJ1-6
TGTGCCAGCAGCCATCAGGGGCTGGCCAAAAACATTCAGTACTTC	CASSHQGLAKNIQYF	15	-	-	TRBV3-1/TRBV3-2	TRBJ2-4
TGTGCCAGCAGTCAGCGGGTTTCCGCTGAGTACGAGCAGTACTTC	CASSQRVSAEYEQYF	15	-	-	TRBV27	TRBJ2-7
TGTGCCAGCAGTTTATCATCTGGCCCCCTTTACGAGCAGTACTTC	CASSLSSGPLYEQYF	15	-	-	TRBV28	TRBJ2-7
TGCGCCAGACCCCTCCAGGACGACACCACCCCCAATGAGCAGTTCTTC	CARPLQDDTTPNEQFF	16	-	-	TRBV10-1	TRBJ2-1
TGTGCCAGCAGTTACGATGGCGGTTCGGGCTATGGCTACACCTTC	CASSYDGGSGYGYTF	15	-	-	TRBV6-5	TRBJ1-2
TGCGCCAGCAGCCAAGGGTTTGGGGGGACCACTGAAGCTTTCTTT	CASSQGFGGTTEAFF	15	-	-	TRBV4-3	TRBJ1-1
TGCGCCAGCAGCCAAGGGGCAGGGGGCTACGAGCAGTACTTC	CASSQGAGGYEQYF	14	TRBD1	-	TRBV4-1	TRBJ2-7
TGCGCCAGCAGTGCGGATTACAGCGGTTATGGCTACACCTTC	CASSADYSGYGYTF	14	-	-	TRBV10-2	TRBJ1-2
TGTGCCAGCAGCTTAGTCCCGGGACAGGGAGGTGAGCAGTTCTTC	CASSLVPGQGGEQFF	15	TRBD1	-	TRBV7-3	TRBJ2-1
TGTGCCTGGAGGCCGACGCGGGACAGGGGAACAGGGACCCAGTACTTC	CAWRPTRDRGTGTQYF	16	TRBD1	-	TRBV30	TRBJ2-5
TGTGCCAGCAGTTCCCGCGACAGGGGAAGGAATGAGCAGTTCTTC	CASSSRDRGRNEQFF	15	TRBD1	-	TRBV28	TRBJ2-1
TGTGCCTGGAGTGCGATAGGGAGAAGTACTGAAGCTTTCTTT	CAWSAIGRSTEAFF	14	-	-	TRBV30	TRBJ1-1
TGTGCCAGCAGTTTTTCCTTTAAGGTCGGGAGCAATCAGCCCCAGCATTTT	CASSFSFKVGSNQPQHF	17	-	-	TRBV27	TRBJ1-5
TGCGCCAGCAGCAGAGACACTGAAGCTTTCTTT	CASSRDTEAFF	11	-	-	TRBV5-1	TRBJ1-1
TGTGCCAGCAGTGAAGCAACAGGGGACACCGGGGAGCTGTTTTTT	CASSEATGDTGELFF	15	TRBD1	-	TRBV6-1	TRBJ2-2
TGTGCCAGTAGACGGACAGATGGATTTGAAGCTTTCTTT	CASRRTDGFEAFF	13	-	once	TRBV19	TRBJ1-1
TGTGCCAGCTCACCCCAATTCGCAGGGACTGGGGCCAACGTCCTGACTTTC	CASSPQFAGTGANVLTF	17	-	-	TRBV18	TRBJ2-6
TGTGCCAGCAGTACGGGGTTGACTAGGCGGAGAGGGGAGACCCAGTACTTC	CASSTGLTRRRGETQYF	17	-	-	TRBV6-2/TRBV6-3	TRBJ2-5
TGCGCCAGCAGCCAAGTCCGAGGCACCATGAACACTGAAGCTTTCTTT	CASSQVRGTMNTEAFF	16	-	-	TRBV4-1	TRBJ1-1
TGTGCCAGCAGTTTGTTCGGGACAGCCGTGGGCGAGCAGTACTTC	CASSLFGTAVGEQYF	15	TRBD1	once	TRBV27	TRBJ2-7